Below, 2 T cell receptor beta chains from the same sample are listed, as sequenced in a study of cytomegalovirus exposure and HLA in healthy donors. PCR involved 60 Vbeta and 13 Jbeta primers. The method was immunoSEQ multiplex PCR; TCRdb's version includes in-frame clones alone and lacks a portion of them. The sample lists some 90,000 clones, around three quarters occurring once. Material: PBMCs. Receptor source: a man aged 35 to 55 in good health and CMV-seronegative.

The rearrangement links TRBV19 to TRBJ2-7; TRBD1 agrees at 9 bases. The CDR3 has 13 amino acids. Germline V CDR1 and CDR2: LNHDA, SQIVND (reference sequence). V trimming: 9 bases; J trimming: 5 bases; junction bases outside the gene matches: 8. CDR3 in amino acids: CASMGQGSNEQYF. Written as DNA, the CDR3 is TGTGCCAGCATGGGACAGGGCAGCAACGAGCAGTACTTC.

Only one count was recorded for this clone. V gene TRBV6-1 combines with J gene TRBJ2-1; unclear D gene. Trimming left V 6 bases short and J 0 bases short, with 9 bases between. CDR1 is MNHNS and CDR2 is SASEGT in the germline V gene. CDR3 size: 14 residues. Here the CDR3 reads CASRGQNSYNEQFF. CDR3 in DNA: TGTGCCAGCAGGGGCCAGAACTCCTACAATGAGCAGTTCTTC.